The clone carrying this TCR beta chain appeared many times. Its antigen is still unknown. These data originate in a study of T-cell memory formation after mild COVID-19. Study in general: TCR clustering was largely donor specific.

TCRdb processed the 5' RACE reads anew with MiXCR; each CDR3 protein has one entry. The sample has about 620,000 distinct CDR3 sequences, roughly 18% seen once. Whole-study findings and limits: Memory from before infection featured some responding clones, which suggests cross-reactive memory joined.

V was pared by 0 bases and J by 7 bases, with 10 bases between. Germline CDR1 is SGHRS and CDR2 is YFSETQ. The CDR3 has 14 amino acids. The rearrangement uses TRBV5-1 and TRBJ2-2, with D possibly matching TRBD2 (6 bases). Sequencing was done on a sample of PBMCs or a T cell subset sorted from them (not recorded which). The source of this sequence is an adult woman who had mild COVID-19 (a few samples of this study predate the infection). Cell type and time point are not known. Written as DNA, the CDR3 is TGCGCCAGCAGCTTGGCCGGGGGAAGCGGGGAGCTGTTTTTT. It specifies CASSLAGGSGELFF.